A single TCR beta chain is shown here with its context. Profiling relied on immunoSEQ multiplex PCR, and the TCRdb table lists in-frame clones only, not all of them. The sample lists 140,000 to 150,000 clones, more than 75% occurring once. The germline V and J ends were trimmed by 0 bases and 7 bases, with 7 bases remaining between them. This CDR3 has 13 residues. This sample stems from a study of blood T cell repertoires in COVID-19. The sequenced material came from peripheral blood. This chain uses TRBV12-3 or TRBV12-4 with TRBJ2-1; D is unclear. The sequence was obtained from a man aged 60 to 69 with active or convalescent COVID-19. CDR3 sequence reads: CASSLASANEQFF. CDR3 nucleotide sequence: TGTGCCAGCAGTTTAGCGAGCGCTAATGAGCAGTTCTTC.